Each of the 10 T cell receptor beta chains below was sequenced from the same sample in a study of molecular identifiers for immune sequencing clone quantification. Via MiXCR, TCRdb re-called the PCR reads, giving one row per CDR3 protein. The sample yields 60,000 to 65,000 distinct CDR3 sequences, roughly a fifth seen once. The sample comprised naive CD8+ T cells from blood, with Jurkat cell RNA spiked in. Specified subset: FACS-sorted CD8+CD4-CCR7+CD45RA+ naive T cells. Source of these receptors: a human donor in good health. Some libraries in this study had Jurkat cell RNA spiked in.

Worth noting for this clonotype: This may be a read error, as it is one base from a much larger clone. The chain uses TRBV28 and TRBJ1-3; possible D gene TRBD1, 5 bases. From germline, CDR1 is MDHEN and CDR2 SYDVKM. V lost 4 bases and J 0 bases, leaving 13 bases between the germline ends. The CDR3 contains 16 residues. This CDR3 reads CASSWDVSGSGNTIYF. The DNA of the CDR3 is TGTGCCAGCAGTTGGGACGTTTCCGGCTCTGGAAACACCATATATTTT. Supplemented by reference TRBV28 and TRBJ1-3, the full variable domain reads DVKVTQSSRYLVKRTGEKVFLECVQDMDHENMFWYRQDPGLGLRLIYFSYDVKMKEKGDIPEGYSVSREKKERFSLILESASTNQTSMYLCASSWDVSGSGNTIYFGEGSWLTVV.

This clonotype was seen many times. The V gene is TRBV5-6, the J gene TRBJ2-5, with a weak D call TRBD2 (6 bases). This CDR3 is built from 15 residues. Looked up from germline, CDR1 is SGHDT and CDR2 is YYEEEE. Trimming stripped 2 bases from V and 5 bases from J, with 16 bases between. In DNA form, the CDR3 reads TGTGCCAGCAGCTTTAGTAGCGGTACTCCCGAGACCCAGTACTTC. Protein product: CASSFSSGTPETQYF.

This clonotype was observed at least ten times. The V gene is TRBV11-3, the J gene TRBJ2-1, with 9 bases matching TRBD2. CDR1 is SGHNT and CDR2 is YENEEA in the germline V gene. This CDR3 is 15 amino acids long. Unmatched junction bases numbered 2, after V lost 5 bases and J lost 0 bases. The CDR3 sequence is CASSNSGSSYNEQFF. CDR3 coding DNA: TGTGCCAGCAGCAATAGCGGGAGCTCCTACAATGAGCAGTTCTTC.

This clonotype showed up many times. V and J are TRBV4-1 and TRBJ2-1, with D maybe TRBD2 (6 bases). V gave up 6 bases and J gave up 7 bases, with 10 bases separating them. The CDR3 is 12 amino acids. Germline loops: CDR1 MGHRA, CDR2 YSYEKL. CDR3 residues: CASSPGGNEQFF. In DNA form, the CDR3 reads TGCGCCAGCAGTCCCGGGGGTAATGAGCAGTTCTTC.

As concerns this clonotype: Possible read error: a much larger clone is one base away. In DNA form, the CDR3 reads TGTGCCAGCAGCCCCAAGGCGGGAGCGGTTTCCGTCGGGGAGCTGTTTTTT. Its protein product is CASSPKAGAVSVGELFF. The chain joins TRBV7-9 to TRBJ2-2; 7 bases line up with TRBD2. CDR3 length: 17 residues. V lost 5 bases and J lost 7; bases outside the gene matches: 16. Per germline, CDR1 SEHNR and CDR2 FQNEAQ (reference sequence).

This clonotype appeared many times. The chain links TRBV12-3 or TRBV12-4 to TRBJ1-1; 7 bases line up with TRBD1. V lost 3 bases, J lost 4 bases, and 8 bases stayed unmatched. The CDR3 length is 15 residues. The CDR3 DNA reads as TGTGCCAGCAGTTTTGGTTATTCAGGGGGCACTGAAGCTTTCTTT. Its protein is CASSFGYSGGTEAFF.

CDR3 sequence (DNA): TGCGCCAGCAGCTGGCCTCTGGCGGGTCCAGACAATGAGCAGTTCTTC. This sequence encodes CASSWPLAGPDNEQFF. This sequence joins TRBV5-1 and TRBJ2-1; TRBD2 might be the D (5 bases). Trimming cost V 3 bases and J 5 bases, with 18 bases left between them. Looked up from germline, CDR1 is SGHRS and CDR2 is YFSETQ. This CDR3 spans 16 amino acids.

This clonotype was seen ten or more times. This chain connects TRBV6-6 to TRBJ2-1; D may be TRBD1 (5 bases). This CDR3 comprises 14 residues. The V gene lost 6 bases and the J gene lost 0 bases, with 9 bases spanning the gap. Per the germline V gene, CDR1 is MNHNY and CDR2 is SVGAGI (reference sequence). The CDR3 region is CASSLQGSYNEQFF. In DNA, the CDR3 is TGTGCCAGCAGCCTTCAGGGCTCCTACAATGAGCAGTTCTTC.

Note on this clonotype: This clone may be a read error of a much larger clone one base away. The rearrangement joins TRBV7-8 to TRBJ1-4; perhaps TRBD1 as D (5 bases). The CDR3 is 15 residues long. Looked up from germline, CDR1 is SGHVS and CDR2 is FQNEAQ. The CDR3 coding sequence is TGTGCCAGCAGCCCGTCGTTCGGGGTGGGGGAAAAACCGTTTTTT. Protein product: CASSPSFGVGEKPFF.

This clonotype was seen ten or more times. The rearrangement uses TRBV14 and TRBJ2-1; 8 bases map to TRBD2. Germline CDR1 reads SGHDN; CDR2 reads FVKESK. J lost 0 bases, V lost 3 bases, and 10 bases had no gene match. This CDR3 spans 18 amino acids. CDR3 sequence: CASSHGVAGISSYNEQFF. As DNA, the CDR3 is TGTGCCAGCAGCCATGGGGTAGCGGGGATAAGCTCCTACAATGAGCAGTTCTTC.